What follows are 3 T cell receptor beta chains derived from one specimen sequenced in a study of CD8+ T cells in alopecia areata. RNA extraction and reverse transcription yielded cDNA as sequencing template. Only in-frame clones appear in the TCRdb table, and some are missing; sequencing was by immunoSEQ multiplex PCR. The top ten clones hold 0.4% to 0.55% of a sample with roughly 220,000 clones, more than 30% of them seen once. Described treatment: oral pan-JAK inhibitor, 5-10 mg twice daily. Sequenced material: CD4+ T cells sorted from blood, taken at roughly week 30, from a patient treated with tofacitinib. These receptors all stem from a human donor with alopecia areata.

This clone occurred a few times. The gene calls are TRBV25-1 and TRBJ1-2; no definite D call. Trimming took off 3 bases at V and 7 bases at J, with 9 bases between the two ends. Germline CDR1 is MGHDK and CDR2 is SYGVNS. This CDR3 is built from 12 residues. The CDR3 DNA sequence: TGTGCCAGCAGTGAGGTCGGGGTTGGCTACACCTTC. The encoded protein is CASSEVGVGYTF.

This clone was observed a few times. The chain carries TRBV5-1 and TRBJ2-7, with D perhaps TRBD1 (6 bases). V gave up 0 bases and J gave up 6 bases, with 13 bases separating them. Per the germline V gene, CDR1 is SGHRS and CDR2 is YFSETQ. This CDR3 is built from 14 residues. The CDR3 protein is CASSLAREQGEQYF. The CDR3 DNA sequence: TGCGCCAGCAGCTTGGCCCGGGAACAGGGCGAGCAGTACTTC. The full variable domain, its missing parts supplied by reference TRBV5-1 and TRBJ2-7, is KAGVTQTPRYLIKTRGQQVTLSCSPISGHRSVSWYQQTPGQGLQFLFEYFSETQRNKGNFPGRFSGRQFSNSRSEMNVSTLELGDSALYLCASSLAREQGEQYFGPGTRLTVT.

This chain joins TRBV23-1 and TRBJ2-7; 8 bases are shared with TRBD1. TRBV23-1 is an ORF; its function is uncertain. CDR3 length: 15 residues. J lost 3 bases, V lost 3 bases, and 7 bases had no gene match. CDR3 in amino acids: CASSHFGQGNYEQYF. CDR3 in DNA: TGCGCCAGCAGTCACTTCGGACAGGGAAACTACGAGCAGTACTTC.